This T cell receptor beta chain was found in a study of blood T cell repertoires in COVID-19. Background on the study: Material from acute and convalescent COVID-19 was sourced from the United States, Italy and Spain. PBMCs, B-cell-depleted T cells, or T cells provided the cDNA or gDNA that made up the material.

As originally analysed: Reference gene primer amplification yielded estimated nucleated cell counts. Produced via immunoSEQ multiplex PCR; TCRdb's table is partial and in-frame only. The D gene and trimming were derived from the DNA, and the V and J assignments and clone size from that table. In the table there are more than 110,000 clones, roughly 84% of which are singletons. V dropped 5 bases and J dropped 4 bases, with 17 bases sitting between them. From germline, CDR1 is SGHAT and CDR2 FQNNGV. This CDR3 spans 15 amino acids. The chain employs TRBV11-2 and TRBJ1-1; D gene uncertain. The sample consisted of peripheral blood. This TCR derives from a human donor in a cohort sampled during active COVID-19. The CDR3 region has the DNA TGTGCCAGCAGCGGAGAAGGCCCTTACGGCACTGAAGCTTTCTTT. Translation: CASSGEGPYGTEAFF.